Listed below are T cell receptor beta chains from one sample, sequenced in a study of T cells after yellow fever vaccination. A single record per CDR3 protein comes from TCRdb applying MiXCR to the 5' RACE reads. The sample has 300,000 to 350,000 distinct CDR3 sequences; 7% to 9% are singletons. Source: PBMCs, taken approximately 47 days after the first yellow fever vaccination. The receptors were sampled from a man in his late teens or twenties who received the YFV17D yellow fever vaccine. Both conserved end residues are part of each CDR3. D genes are given only for firm matches. The size entry is marked missing in some rows and otherwise reads once, few, many or a size class.

NA	TRBV4-3	NA	TRBJ2-3	TGCGCCAGCAGCCAAGTTTTTGGCTCCGAAGATACGCAGTATTTT	CASSQVFGSEDTQYF
NA	TRBV7-9	NA	TRBJ1-4	TGTGCCAGCTCGGAATTGGGGCCCCGGGTGAACGAAAAACTGTTTTTT	CASSELGPRVNEKLFF
few	TRBV12-3/TRBV12-4	NA	TRBJ1-2	TGTGCCAGCAGTCCCTCGGAAGGAGGGAACTATGGCTACACCTTC	CASSPSEGGNYGYTF
NA	TRBV9	TRBD1	TRBJ1-3	TGTGCCAGCAGCGGACGGGGGGACAGGTTAAACACCATATATTTT	CASSGRGDRLNTIYF
many	TRBV11-2	TRBD2	TRBJ2-1	TGTGCCAGCAGCTCGGGGGGGGAGGATGAGCAGTTCTTC	CASSSGGEDEQFF
few	TRBV20-1	NA	TRBJ2-3	TGCAGTGCTAGTGGGGGAAATGACGATACGCAGTATTTT	CSASGGNDDTQYF
few	TRBV4-1	NA	TRBJ2-1	TGCGCCAGCAGCCAAGATGAAACCCGCCGAGGATCGAACAATGAGCAGTTCTTC	CASSQDETRRGSNNEQFF
few	TRBV15	NA	TRBJ2-4	TGTGCCACCAGCAGAGGAATGACAGGGAGGGATATAGCCAAAAACATTCAGTACTTC	CATSRGMTGRDIAKNIQYF
NA	TRBV7-8	NA	TRBJ2-6	TGTGCCAGCAGCTTATCTCCTGGGACTGGGGCCAACGTCCTGACTTTC	CASSLSPGTGANVLTF
few	TRBV7-2	NA	TRBJ2-1	TGTGCCAGCCTAGAGGGGTCCTACAATGAGCAGTTCTTC	CASLEGSYNEQFF
few	TRBV5-1	TRBD2	TRBJ2-3	TGCGCCAGCAGCTTGATGTTCAGCGGGGCTAGCACAGATACGCAGTATTTT	CASSLMFSGASTDTQYF
NA	TRBV25-1	TRBD1	TRBJ2-4	TGTGCCAGCAGTGAAGGACCGGGACAGCAAAACATTCAGTACTTC	CASSEGPGQQNIQYF
NA	TRBV6-6	NA	TRBJ1-5	TGTGCCAGCAGTTCCGGGGCATGGCAGCCCCAGCATTTT	CASSSGAWQPQHF
few	TRBV6-1	TRBD2	TRBJ2-1	TGTGCCAGCAGAGCAGGGACTAGCGGGGGGGCTTTATCTGAGCAGTTCTTC	CASRAGTSGGALSEQFF
few	TRBV19	NA	TRBJ1-5	TGTGCCACCGAAGGGACATTGAATCAGCCCCAGCATTTT	CATEGTLNQPQHF